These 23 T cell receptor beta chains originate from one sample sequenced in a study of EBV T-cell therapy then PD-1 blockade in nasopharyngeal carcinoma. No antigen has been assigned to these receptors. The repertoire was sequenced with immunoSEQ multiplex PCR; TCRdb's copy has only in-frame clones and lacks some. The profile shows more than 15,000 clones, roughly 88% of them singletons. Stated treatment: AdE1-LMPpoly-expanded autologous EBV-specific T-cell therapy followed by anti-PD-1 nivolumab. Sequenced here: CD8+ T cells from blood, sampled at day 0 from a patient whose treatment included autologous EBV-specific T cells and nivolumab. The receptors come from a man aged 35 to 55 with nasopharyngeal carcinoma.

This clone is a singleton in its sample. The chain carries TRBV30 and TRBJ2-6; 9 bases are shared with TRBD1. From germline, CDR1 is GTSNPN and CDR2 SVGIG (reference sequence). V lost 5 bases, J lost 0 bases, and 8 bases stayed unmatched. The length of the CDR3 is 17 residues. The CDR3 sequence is CAWGGTGSFSGANVLTF. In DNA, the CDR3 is TGTGCCTGGGGGGGGACAGGGTCTTTCTCTGGGGCCAACGTCCTGACTTTC.

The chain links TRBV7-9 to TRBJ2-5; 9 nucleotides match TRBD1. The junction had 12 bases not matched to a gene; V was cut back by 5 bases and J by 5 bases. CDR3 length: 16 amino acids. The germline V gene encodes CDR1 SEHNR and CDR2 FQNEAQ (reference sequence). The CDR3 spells CASSTREQGAAETQYF. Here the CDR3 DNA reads TGTGCCAGCAGCACCCGGGAACAGGGGGCGGCTGAGACCCAGTACTTC. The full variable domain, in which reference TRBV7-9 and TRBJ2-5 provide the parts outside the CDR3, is DTGVSQNPRHKITKRGQNVTFRCDPISEHNRLYWYRQTLGQGPEFLTYFQNEAQLEKSRLLSDRFSAERPKGSFSTLEIQRTEQGDSAMYLCASSTREQGAAETQYFGPGTRLLVL.

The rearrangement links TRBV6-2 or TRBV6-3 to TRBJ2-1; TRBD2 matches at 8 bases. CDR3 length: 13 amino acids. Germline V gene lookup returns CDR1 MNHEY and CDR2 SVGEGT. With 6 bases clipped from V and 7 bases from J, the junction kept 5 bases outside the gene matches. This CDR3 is CASSLLAANEQFF. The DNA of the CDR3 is TGTGCCAGCAGCTTACTAGCGGCGAATGAGCAGTTCTTC.

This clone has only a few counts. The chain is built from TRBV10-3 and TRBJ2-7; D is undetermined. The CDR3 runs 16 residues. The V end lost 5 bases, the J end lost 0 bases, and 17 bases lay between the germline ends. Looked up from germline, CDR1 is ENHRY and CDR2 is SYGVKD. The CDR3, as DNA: TGTGCCATCAGTTCTCCCGACACGGTGGCCTCCTACGAGCAGTACTTC. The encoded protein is CAISSPDTVASYEQYF.

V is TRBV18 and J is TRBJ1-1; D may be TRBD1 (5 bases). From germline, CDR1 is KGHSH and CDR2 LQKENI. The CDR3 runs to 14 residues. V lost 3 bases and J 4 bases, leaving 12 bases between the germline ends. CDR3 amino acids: CASSPRGGATEAFF. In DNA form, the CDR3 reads TGTGCCAGCTCACCGCGAGGTGGGGCCACTGAAGCTTTCTTT.

CDR3 DNA: TGTGCCAGCAGCCTTACACTAGGGACTACAGGGAGTTCACCCCTCCACTTT. This encodes CASSLTLGTTGSSPLHF. The V call is TRBV13, the J call TRBJ1-6; TRBD1 is a possible D gene (6 bases). Germline V CDR1 and CDR2: PRHDT, FYEKMQ (reference sequence). This CDR3 is built from 17 residues. Trimming removed 5 bases at V and 9 bases at J, with 23 bases between.

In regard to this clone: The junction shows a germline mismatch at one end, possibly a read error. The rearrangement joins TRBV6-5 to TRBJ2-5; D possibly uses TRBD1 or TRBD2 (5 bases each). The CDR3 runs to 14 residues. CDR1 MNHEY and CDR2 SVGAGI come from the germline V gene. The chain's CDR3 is CASSDSGTRETQYF. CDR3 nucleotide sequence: TGTGCCAGCAGTGACTCCGGGACCAGAGAGACCCAGTACTTC.

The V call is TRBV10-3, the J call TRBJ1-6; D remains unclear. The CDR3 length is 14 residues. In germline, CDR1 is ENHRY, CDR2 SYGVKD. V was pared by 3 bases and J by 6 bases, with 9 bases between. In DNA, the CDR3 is TGTGCCATCAGTGACGAGACGCCTAATTCACCCCTCCACTTT. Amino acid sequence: CAISDETPNSPLHF.

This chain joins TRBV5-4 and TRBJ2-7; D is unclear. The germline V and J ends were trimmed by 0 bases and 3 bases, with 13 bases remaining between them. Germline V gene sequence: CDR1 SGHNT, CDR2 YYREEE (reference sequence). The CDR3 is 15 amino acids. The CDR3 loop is CASSLAPGFNYEQYF. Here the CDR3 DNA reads TGTGCCAGCAGCTTGGCACCCGGGTTCAACTACGAGCAGTACTTC.

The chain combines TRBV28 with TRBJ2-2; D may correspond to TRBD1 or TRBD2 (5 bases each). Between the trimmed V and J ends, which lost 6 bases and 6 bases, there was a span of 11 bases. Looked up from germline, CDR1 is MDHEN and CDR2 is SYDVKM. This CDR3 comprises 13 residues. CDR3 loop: CASSVEGPGELFF. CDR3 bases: TGTGCCAGCAGCGTTGAGGGGCCCGGGGAGCTGTTTTTT.

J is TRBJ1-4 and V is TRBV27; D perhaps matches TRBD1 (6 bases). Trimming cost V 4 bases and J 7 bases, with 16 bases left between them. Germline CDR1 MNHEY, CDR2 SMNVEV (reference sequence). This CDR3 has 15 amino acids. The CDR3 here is CASSSPTGGGEKLFF. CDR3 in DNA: TGTGCCAGCAGTTCCCCCACGGGGGGCGGTGAAAAACTGTTTTTT.

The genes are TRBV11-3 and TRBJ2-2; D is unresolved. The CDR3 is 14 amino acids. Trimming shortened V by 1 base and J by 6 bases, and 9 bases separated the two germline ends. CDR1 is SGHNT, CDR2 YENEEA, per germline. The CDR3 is CASSLVVGSGELFF. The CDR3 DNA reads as TGTGCCAGCAGCTTAGTCGTGGGGTCCGGGGAGCTGTTTTTT.

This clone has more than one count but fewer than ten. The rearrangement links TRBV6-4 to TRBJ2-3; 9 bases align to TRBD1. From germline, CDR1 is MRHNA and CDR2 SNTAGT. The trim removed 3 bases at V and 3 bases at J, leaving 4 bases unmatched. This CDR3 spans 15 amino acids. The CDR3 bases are TGTGCCAGCAGTGAGACAGGGGGTGGAACAGATACGCAGTATTTT. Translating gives CASSETGGGTDTQYF.

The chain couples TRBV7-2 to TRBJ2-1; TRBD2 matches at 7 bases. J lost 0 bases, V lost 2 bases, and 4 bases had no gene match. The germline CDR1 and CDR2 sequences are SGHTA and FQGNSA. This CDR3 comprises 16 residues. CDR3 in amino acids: CASSLWGGSSYNEQFF. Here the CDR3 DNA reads TGTGCCAGCAGCTTATGGGGGGGGAGCTCCTACAATGAGCAGTTCTTC.

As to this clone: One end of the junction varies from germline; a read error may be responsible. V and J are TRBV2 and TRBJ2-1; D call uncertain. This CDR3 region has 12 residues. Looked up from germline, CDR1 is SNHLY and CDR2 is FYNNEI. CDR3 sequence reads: CASIENRNEQFF. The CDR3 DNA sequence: TGTGCCAGCATTGAAAACCGAAATGAGCAGTTCTTC.

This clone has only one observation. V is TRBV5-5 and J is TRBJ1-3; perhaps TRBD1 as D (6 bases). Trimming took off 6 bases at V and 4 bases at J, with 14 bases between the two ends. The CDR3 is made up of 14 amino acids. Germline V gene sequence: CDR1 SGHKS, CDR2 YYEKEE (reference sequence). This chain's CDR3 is CASIRGASGNTIYF. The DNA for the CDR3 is TGTGCCAGCATACGGGGGGCCTCCGGAAACACCATATATTTT.

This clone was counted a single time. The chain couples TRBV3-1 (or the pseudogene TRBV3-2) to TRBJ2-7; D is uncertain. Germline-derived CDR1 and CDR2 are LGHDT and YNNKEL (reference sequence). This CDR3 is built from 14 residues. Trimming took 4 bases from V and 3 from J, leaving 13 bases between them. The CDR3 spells CASSLSPRVYEQYF. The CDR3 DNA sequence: TGTGCCAGCAGCCTCTCTCCACGAGTCTACGAGCAGTACTTC.

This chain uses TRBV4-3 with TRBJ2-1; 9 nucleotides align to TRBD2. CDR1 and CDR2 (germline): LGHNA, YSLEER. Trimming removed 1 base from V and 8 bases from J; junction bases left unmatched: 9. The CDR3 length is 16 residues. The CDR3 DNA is TGCGCCAGCAGCCAAGCTTGGCGGGGGGGCCTGGATGAGCAGTTCTTC. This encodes CASSQAWRGGLDEQFF.

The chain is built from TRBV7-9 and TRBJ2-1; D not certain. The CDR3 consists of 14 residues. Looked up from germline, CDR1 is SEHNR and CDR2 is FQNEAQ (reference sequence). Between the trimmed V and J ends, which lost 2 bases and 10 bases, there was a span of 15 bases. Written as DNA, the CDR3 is TGTGCCAGCAGCTTATATTCAAAGGTGGAAGAGCAGTTCTTC. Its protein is CASSLYSKVEEQFF.

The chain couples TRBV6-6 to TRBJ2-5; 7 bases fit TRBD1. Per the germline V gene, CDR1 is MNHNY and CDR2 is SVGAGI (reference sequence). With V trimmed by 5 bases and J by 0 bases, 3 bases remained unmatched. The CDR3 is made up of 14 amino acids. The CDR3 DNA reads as TGTGCCAGCAGTCGACAGGGTAACCAAGAGACCCAGTACTTC. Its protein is CASSRQGNQETQYF.

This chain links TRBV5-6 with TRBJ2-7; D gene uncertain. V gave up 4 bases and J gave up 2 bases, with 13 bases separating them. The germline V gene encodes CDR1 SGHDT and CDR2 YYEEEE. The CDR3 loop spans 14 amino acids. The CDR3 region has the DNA TGTGCCAGCAGCCTCCTGGACGGTGCCTACGAGCAGTACTTC. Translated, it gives CASSLLDGAYEQYF. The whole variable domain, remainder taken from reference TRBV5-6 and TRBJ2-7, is DAGVTQSPTHLIKTRGQQVTLRCSPKSGHDTVSWYQQALGQGPQFIFQYYEEEERQRGNFPDRFSGHQFPNYSSELNVNALLLGDSALYLCASSLLDGAYEQYFGPGTRLTVT.

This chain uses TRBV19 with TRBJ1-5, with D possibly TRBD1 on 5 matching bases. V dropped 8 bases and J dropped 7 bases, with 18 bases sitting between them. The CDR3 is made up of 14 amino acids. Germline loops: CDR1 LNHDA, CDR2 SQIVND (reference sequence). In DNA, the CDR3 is TGTGCCAGTTTAGCGAGGGGCGCAGGACAGCCCCAGCATTTT. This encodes CASLARGAGQPQHF.

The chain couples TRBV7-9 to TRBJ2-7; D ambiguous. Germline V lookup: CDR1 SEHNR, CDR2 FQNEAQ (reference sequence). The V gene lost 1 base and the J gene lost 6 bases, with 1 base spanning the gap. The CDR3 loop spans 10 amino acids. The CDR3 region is CASSLVEQYF. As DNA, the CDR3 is TGTGCCAGCAGCTTAGTCGAGCAGTACTTC.